These 27 T cell receptor beta chains were all obtained from the same sample, sequenced in a study of T cells in localized non-small cell lung cancer. Sequenced by immunoSEQ multiplex PCR; TCRdb stores in-frame clones only, minus some. The sample yields roughly 30,000 clones, about 89% seen once. Material: peripheral blood, obtained before any cancer treatment. The receptor source for this set is a female donor aged 60 or older with stage I lung adenocarcinoma.

The J gene is TRBJ2-1, the V gene TRBV21-1; the table's D call, TRBD2, has no DNA check behind it. TRBV21-1 is tagged as a pseudogene. The CDR3 contains 16 residues. This CDR3 reads CASSPLDHPPGNEQFF. Here the CDR3 DNA reads TGTGCCAGCAGCCCCTTGGACCACCCCCCGGGGAATGAGCAGTTCTTC.

The V gene is TRBV5-1, the J gene TRBJ1-2, with D possibly matching TRBD1 (5 bases). There are 15 residues in the CDR3. CDR1 and CDR2 (germline): SGHRS, YFSETQ. V shed 0 bases and J shed 4 bases, with 13 bases lying between them. CDR3 sequence: CASSLEVGGGYGYTF. CDR3 nucleotides: TGCGCCAGCAGCTTGGAGGTTGGTGGGGGCTATGGCTACACCTTC. Using reference TRBV5-1 and TRBJ1-2 for the parts outside the CDR3, the full variable domain is KAGVTQTPRYLIKTRGQQVTLSCSPISGHRSVSWYQQTPGQGLQFLFEYFSETQRNKGNFPGRFSGRQFSNSRSEMNVSTLELGDSALYLCASSLEVGGGYGYTFGSGTRLTVV.

This clone was seen once. The gene calls are TRBV4-1 and TRBJ2-3; D perhaps matches TRBD2 (5 bases). The CDR3 spans 14 residues. With 3 bases removed from V and 6 bases from J, the gap between germline ends came to 13 bases. From germline, CDR1 is MGHRA and CDR2 YSYEKL. The CDR3 DNA sequence: TGCGCCAGCAGCCACCTAGCTTCTGGGGATACGCAGTATTTT. It is translated as CASSHLASGDTQYF.

This chain uses TRBV27 with TRBJ2-7; no clear D. Trimming removed 4 bases at V and 4 bases at J, with 11 bases between. This CDR3 is built from 13 residues. CDR1 is MNHEY, CDR2 SMNVEV, per germline (reference sequence). For the CDR3, the DNA is TGTGCCAGCAGTTCCTATCTGGGATACGAGCAGTACTTC. Translation: CASSSYLGYEQYF.

V is TRBV6-8 and J is TRBJ2-7; tentatively, D is TRBD2 (6 bases). V gave up 8 bases and J gave up 3 bases, with 17 bases separating them. The germline V gene encodes CDR1 MNHGY and CDR2 SAAAGT. The CDR3 runs 14 residues. CDR3 sequence (DNA): TGTGCCAGCCCCAGGGTTAGCGGCTACTACGAGCAGTACTTC. Its protein product is CASPRVSGYYEQYF.

This chain uses TRBV7-2 with TRBJ2-1; no reliable D call. Germline lookup yields CDR1 SGHTA and CDR2 FQGNSA. The CDR3 runs to 14 residues. Trimming removed 2 bases from V and 1 base from J, with 6 bases in between. This CDR3 reads CASSLSKSYNEQFF. The CDR3 DNA follows: TGTGCCAGCAGCTTAAGCAAATCCTACAATGAGCAGTTCTTC.

The chain recombines TRBV28 with TRBJ1-5; D is unresolved. V gave up 7 bases and J gave up 10 bases, with 14 bases separating them. CDR3 length: 12 amino acids. Per the germline V gene, CDR1 is MDHEN and CDR2 is SYDVKM. CDR3 DNA sequence: TGTGCCAGCACCCGTTCCGGTGACCCCCAGCATTTT. It specifies CASTRSGDPQHF. The full variable domain, rest sourced from reference TRBV28 and TRBJ1-5, is DVKVTQSSRYLVKRTGEKVFLECVQDMDHENMFWYRQDPGLGLRLIYFSYDVKMKEKGDIPEGYSVSREKKERFSLILESASTNQTSMYLCASTRSGDPQHFGDGTRLSIL.

This chain joins TRBV5-6 and TRBJ2-1; 9 bases are a match to TRBD2. This CDR3 is built from 16 residues. CDR1 is SGHDT and CDR2 is YYEEEE in the germline V gene. With 4 bases clipped from V and 3 bases from J, the junction kept 8 bases outside the gene matches. DNA for the CDR3: TGTGCCAGCAGCCCGCAGACTAGCGGACACTACAATGAGCAGTTCTTC. Its protein product is CASSPQTSGHYNEQFF.

The gene calls are TRBV7-9 and TRBJ1-5; D is unclear. This CDR3 spans 13 amino acids. V lost 2 bases, J lost 5 bases, and 7 bases lay in between. Germline V CDR1 and CDR2: SEHNR, FQNEAQ (reference sequence). The CDR3 sequence is CASSLTGDQPQHF. In DNA, the CDR3 is TGTGCCAGCAGCTTAACCGGAGATCAGCCCCAGCATTTT.

DNA for the CDR3: TGTGCCAGCAGTCCCCCCCAACTGAACACTGAAGCTTTCTTT. Translation gives CASSPPQLNTEAFF. The chain is built from TRBV6-1 and TRBJ1-1; no firm D call. The CDR3 spans 14 residues. Trimming left V 5 bases short and J 0 bases short, with 10 bases between. Germline V gene data show CDR1 as MNHNS and CDR2 as SASEGT.

The chain recombines TRBV2 with TRBJ2-1, with 10 bases aligning to TRBD2. This CDR3 has 13 residues. V dropped 8 bases and J dropped 7; count of bases not matched to a gene: 5. The germline CDR1 and CDR2 sequences are SNHLY and FYNNEI. The CDR3 DNA follows: TGTGCCAGCCTAGCGGGAGTTGGTAATGAGCAGTTCTTC. Protein sequence: CASLAGVGNEQFF.

CDR3 in amino acids: CASSLGGTANYGYTF. The CDR3 nucleotides read TGCGCCAGCAGCTTGGGGGGGACAGCTAACTATGGCTACACCTTC. The chain joins TRBV5-1 to TRBJ1-2, with 7 bases matching TRBD1. Germline CDR1 is SGHRS and CDR2 is YFSETQ. Trimming at V came to 0 bases and at J to 0 bases, leaving 2 bases not matched to a gene. The CDR3 totals 15 residues.

The gene calls are TRBV7-2 and TRBJ2-7; TRBD2 matches 7 bases. The V gene's germline CDR1 is SGHTA and CDR2 FQGNSA. This CDR3 is built from 14 residues. V lost 8 bases to trimming and J lost 0 bases; unmatched junction nucleotides: 7. CDR3 nucleotides: TGTGCCAGCCTAACTAGCGCCACCTCCTACGAGCAGTACTTC. Protein sequence: CASLTSATSYEQYF.

The rearrangement joins TRBV7-2 to TRBJ2-7; 9 bases fit TRBD2. V lost 2 bases to trimming and J lost 7 bases; unmatched junction nucleotides: 12. The CDR3 totals 16 residues. Germline-derived CDR1 and CDR2 are SGHTA and FQGNSA. The CDR3 sequence is CASSLSRGSGSGEQYF. The CDR3 DNA reads as TGTGCCAGCAGCTTATCCCGGGGTAGCGGGAGTGGGGAGCAGTACTTC.

The chain has TRBV19 and TRBJ1-3, with 7 bases that match TRBD1. The CDR3 spans 17 residues. The J segment lost 0 bases and the V segment lost 5 bases, leaving 10 bases of the junction unmatched. Germline-derived CDR1 and CDR2 are LNHDA and SQIVND (reference sequence). The CDR3 DNA is TGTGCCAGTAGTTCACCGGGACAGCGACCCTCTGGAAACACCATATATTTT. It encodes CASSSPGQRPSGNTIYF.

Only a few counts were recorded for this clone. The chain employs TRBV4-1 and TRBJ1-1, with a weak D call TRBD1 (6 bases). The CDR3 is made up of 15 amino acids. Trimming took 2 bases from V and 1 from J, leaving 11 bases between them. Germline V lookup: CDR1 MGHRA, CDR2 YSYEKL. CDR3 DNA sequence: TGCGCCAGCAGCCAACCGCCGACAGGGAACACTGAAGCTTTCTTT. Its protein product is CASSQPPTGNTEAFF.

V gene TRBV14 combines with J gene TRBJ1-1; D ambiguous. The CDR3 sequence is 14 residues long. Trimming removed 2 bases from V and 4 bases from J, with 11 bases in between. Per germline, CDR1 SGHDN and CDR2 FVKESK. CDR3 sequence (DNA): TGTGCCAGCAGCCAAACGTATGGTGTCACTGAAGCTTTCTTT. Translation: CASSQTYGVTEAFF.

The genes are TRBV28 and TRBJ1-2; possible D gene TRBD1, 6 bases. Germline V gene lookup returns CDR1 MDHEN and CDR2 SYDVKM. CDR3 length: 15 amino acids. Trimming cost V 5 bases and J 4 bases, with 17 bases left between them. The CDR3 nucleotides are TGTGCCAGCAGTCCTTCCCTTGGACAGATCTATGGCTACACCTTC. Protein: CASSPSLGQIYGYTF.

The table lists this clone with a few counts. The chain carries TRBV27 and TRBJ2-7, with TRBD1 as a possible D gene (6 bases). Germline CDR1 is MNHEY and CDR2 is SMNVEV (reference sequence). CDR3 length: 13 residues. Trimming stripped 2 bases from V and 6 bases from J, with 11 bases between. In DNA form, the CDR3 reads TGTGCCAGCAGTTTAAACAGGGCTGGCGAGCAGTACTTC. Its protein product is CASSLNRAGEQYF.

This rearrangement joins TRBV12-5 to TRBJ2-3; 11 bases are shared with TRBD1. CDR3 length equals 14 residues. V trimming: 0 bases; J trimming: 14 bases; junction bases outside the gene matches: 7. Germline lookup yields CDR1 LGHNT and CDR2 FRNRAP. The CDR3 DNA reads TGTGCTAGTGGTTTGGTAGGTGGACAGGGGGCCTTGTATTTT. Translation gives CASGLVGGQGALYF. Supplemented by reference TRBV12-5 and TRBJ2-3, the full variable domain reads DARVTQTPRHKVTEMGQEVTMRCQPILGHNTVFWYRQTMMQGLELLAYFRNRAPLDDSGMPKDRFSAEMPDATLATLKIQPSEPRDSAVYFCASGLVGGQGALYFGPGTRLTVL.

The J gene is TRBJ2-1, the V gene TRBV15, with D perhaps TRBD2 (6 bases). Between the trimmed V and J ends, which lost 3 bases and 3 bases, there was a span of 9 bases. The germline gives CDR1 LNHNV, CDR2 YYDKDF (reference sequence). The CDR3 length is 14 residues. CDR3 DNA: TGTGCCACCAGCAGCGGGGGAGACTACAATGAGCAGTTCTTC. Amino acids: CATSSGGDYNEQFF.

V gene TRBV18 combines with J gene TRBJ2-7; the D gene is possibly TRBD1 (6 bases). Trimming stripped 6 bases from V and 2 bases from J, with 17 bases between. The germline V gene encodes CDR1 KGHSH and CDR2 LQKENI. The CDR3 has 15 amino acids. CDR3 amino acids: CASSPYRDTPYEQYF. As DNA, the CDR3 is TGTGCCAGCTCCCCCTACCGGGACACACCCTACGAGCAGTACTTC. Filled out from reference TRBV18 and TRBJ2-7, the complete variable domain reads NAGVMQNPRHLVRRRGQEARLRCSPMKGHSHVYWYRQLPEEGLKFMVYLQKENIIDESGMPKERFSAEFPKEGPSILRIQQVVRGDSAAYFCASSPYRDTPYEQYFGPGTRLTVT.

The chain joins TRBV6-4 to TRBJ1-1; D remains unclear. The CDR3 length is 12 residues. V was trimmed by 2 bases and J by 9 bases, leaving 10 bases between them. The germline V gene has CDR1 MRHNA and CDR2 SNTAGT. Here the CDR3 DNA reads TGTGCCAGCAGTGACAGGATCGGCCAAGCTTTCTTT. Protein product: CASSDRIGQAFF.

The chain has TRBV6-1 and TRBJ2-1; 10 bases align to TRBD1. Losses at the gene ends were 6 bases for V and 7 bases for J; bases not matched to a gene: 9. The CDR3 covers 15 residues. The V gene's germline CDR1 is MNHNS and CDR2 SASEGT. The CDR3 nucleotides read TGTGCCAGCAGAGGGGGACAGGGGAGTAGAAATGAGCAGTTCTTC. Protein product: CASRGGQGSRNEQFF.

The rearrangement uses TRBV7-9 and TRBJ2-1; D is perhaps TRBD2 (5 bases). V lost 0 bases, J lost 3 bases, and 6 bases lay in between. Germline values: CDR1 SEHNR, CDR2 FQNEAQ (reference sequence). This CDR3 has 14 amino acids. CDR3 sequence: CASSLASDYNEQFF. CDR3 sequence (DNA): TGTGCCAGCAGCTTAGCTAGCGACTACAATGAGCAGTTCTTC.

The chain carries TRBV6-5 and TRBJ2-2; D could derive from TRBD1 or TRBD2 (5 bases each). Trimming cost V 2 bases and J 3 bases, with 7 bases left between them. CDR1 is MNHEY, CDR2 SVGAGI, per germline. The CDR3 sequence is 14 residues long. CDR3 sequence reads: CASSYRDDTGELFF. The CDR3 DNA follows: TGTGCCAGCAGTTACAGGGACGACACCGGGGAGCTGTTTTTT.

The V call is TRBV2, the J call TRBJ2-7; 8 nucleotides agree with TRBD1. The CDR3 is made up of 14 amino acids. The germline CDR1 and CDR2 sequences are SNHLY and FYNNEI. Trimming at V came to 3 bases and at J to 1 base, leaving 2 bases not matched to a gene. In DNA form, the CDR3 reads TGTGCCAGCAGTGACCAGGGGGCATCCTACGAGCAGTACTTC. Translation: CASSDQGASYEQYF.